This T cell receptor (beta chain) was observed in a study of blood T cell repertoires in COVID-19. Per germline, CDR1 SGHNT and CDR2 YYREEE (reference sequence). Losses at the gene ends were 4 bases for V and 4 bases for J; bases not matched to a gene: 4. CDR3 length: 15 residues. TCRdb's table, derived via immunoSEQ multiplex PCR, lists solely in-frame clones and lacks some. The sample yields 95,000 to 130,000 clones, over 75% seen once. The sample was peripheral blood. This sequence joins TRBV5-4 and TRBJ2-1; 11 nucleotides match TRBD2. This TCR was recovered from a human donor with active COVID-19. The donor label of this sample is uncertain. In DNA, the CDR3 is TGTGCCAGCAGCCCTAGCGGGGGGCCTTACAATGAGCAGTTCTTC. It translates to CASSPSGGPYNEQFF.